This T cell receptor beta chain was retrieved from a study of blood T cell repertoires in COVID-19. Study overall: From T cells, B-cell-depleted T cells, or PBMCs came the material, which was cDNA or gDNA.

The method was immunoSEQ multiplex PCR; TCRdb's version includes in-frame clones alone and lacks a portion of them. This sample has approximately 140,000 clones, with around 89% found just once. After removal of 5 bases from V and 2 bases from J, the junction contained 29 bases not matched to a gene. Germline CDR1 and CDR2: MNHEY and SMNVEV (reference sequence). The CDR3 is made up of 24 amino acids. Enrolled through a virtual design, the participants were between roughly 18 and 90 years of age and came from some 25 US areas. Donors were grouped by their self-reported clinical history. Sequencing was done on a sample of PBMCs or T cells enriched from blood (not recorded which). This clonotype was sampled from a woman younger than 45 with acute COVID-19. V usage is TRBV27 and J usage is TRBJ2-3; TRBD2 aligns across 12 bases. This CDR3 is CASSTLQTSGRSFAGLGPTDTQYF. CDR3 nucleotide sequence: TGTGCCAGCAGTACCCTCCAGACTAGCGGGAGAAGTTTTGCAGGGCTTGGTCCCACAGATACGCAGTATTTT.